The 24 T cell receptor beta chains in this list originate from one sample, sequenced in a study of Ad26.COV2.S vaccination and SARS-CoV-2 variants. The table came from immunoSEQ multiplex PCR; TCRdb's copy has only in-frame clones and leaves some out. The sample holds about 400,000 clones, 80% to 90% seen once. Regarding treatment: roughly 20 received Ad26.COV2.S at low or high dose, single or two shots; 5 received placebo; per-sample allocation not given. Specimens were obtained on day 63 following the first vaccine or placebo injection. Material: peripheral blood, obtained in a trial of Ad26.COV2.S vaccine versus placebo. These receptors came from a person aged 18-65 years who received the Ad26.COV2.S COVID-19 vaccine or a placebo.

The count of this clone is one. Other DNA sequences of this sample code for an identical CDR3. This chain connects TRBV3-1 (or the pseudogene TRBV3-2) to TRBJ2-7; 12 nucleotides agree with TRBD2. The junction had 2 bases not matched to a gene; V was cut back by 3 bases and J by 5 bases. Per germline, CDR1 LGHDT and CDR2 YNNKEL (reference sequence). CDR3 length: 14 amino acids. CDR3 protein: CASSQTSGSHEQYF. CDR3 sequence (DNA): TGTGCCAGCAGCCAGACTAGCGGGAGCCACGAGCAGTACTTC.

The chain couples TRBV27 to TRBJ1-5, with unresolved D. Germline V CDR1 and CDR2: MNHEY, SMNVEV (reference sequence). The length of the CDR3 is 15 residues. V was trimmed by 4 bases and J by 4 bases, leaving 14 bases between them. CDR3 bases: TGTGCCAGCAGTTCATCCCCCTTTGATAATCAGCCCCAGCATTTT. Its translation is CASSSSPFDNQPQHF.

This clone showed up just once. The J gene is TRBJ2-1, the V gene TRBV18; D is undetermined. V lost 2 bases to trimming and J lost 1 base, with 9 bases between them. Germline CDR1 KGHSH, CDR2 LQKENI. The CDR3 has 15 residues. CDR3 loop: CASSPTTVSYNEQFF. As DNA, the CDR3 is TGTGCCAGCTCACCAACAACGGTGTCCTACAATGAGCAGTTCTTC.

Note on this clone: Relative to the germline gene, one junction end is altered; a read error may explain this. The V call is TRBV4-1, the J call TRBJ2-4, with 9 bases fitting TRBD2. The CDR3 is made up of 15 amino acids. The germline CDR1 and CDR2 sequences are MGHRA and YSYEKL. The CDR3: CASNQRERGENIQYF. The CDR3 nucleotides are TGCGCCAGCAACCAACGGGAGCGGGGGGAAAACATTCAGTACTTC.

V gene TRBV28 combines with J gene TRBJ2-7, with D unclear. CDR1 MDHEN and CDR2 SYDVKM come from the germline V gene. Trimming removed 7 bases from V and 2 bases from J, with 15 bases in between. This CDR3 has 14 residues. CDR3 nucleotide sequence: TGTGCCAGCAAAAGGAAGAGCAAGACCTACGAGCAGTACTTC. The encoded protein is CASKRKSKTYEQYF.

V usage is TRBV18 and J usage is TRBJ1-4; D remains unclear. Deletions cut 2 bases from V and 8 bases from J, with 12 bases between. This CDR3 region has 14 residues. In germline, CDR1 is KGHSH, CDR2 LQKENI. The CDR3 bases are TGTGCCAGCTCACCAATGGGGTCCGGGGAAAAACTGTTTTTT. This codes for CASSPMGSGEKLFF.

This chain connects TRBV2 to TRBJ2-7; 11 nucleotides agree with TRBD2. Germline V lookup: CDR1 SNHLY, CDR2 FYNNEI. The trim removed 8 bases at V and 3 bases at J, leaving 6 bases unmatched. This CDR3 contains 14 residues. Here the CDR3 reads CASRQGLAGYEQYF. CDR3 coding DNA: TGTGCCAGCCGACAAGGACTAGCGGGCTACGAGCAGTACTTC.

The chain has TRBV19 and TRBJ2-2; TRBD1 matches 7 bases. V shed 7 bases, J shed 5 bases, and the junction held 4 bases outside the gene matches. The germline CDR1 and CDR2 sequences are LNHDA and SQIVND (reference sequence). The CDR3 extends over 13 amino acids. CDR3 nucleotide sequence: TGTGCCAGTACCCTGACAGGGACCGGGGAGCTGTTTTTT. This translates into CASTLTGTGELFF.

The J gene is TRBJ2-3, the V gene TRBV27; 12 bases map to TRBD2. V lost 1 base, J lost 5 bases, and 13 bases stayed unmatched. The CDR3 runs to 19 residues. Germline V gives CDR1 MNHEY, CDR2 SMNVEV (reference sequence). The CDR3 reads CASSLWGIELAGGRDTQYF. The CDR3 nucleotides read TGTGCCAGCAGTTTATGGGGGATTGAGCTAGCGGGAGGGCGAGATACGCAGTATTTT.

The chain has TRBV6-7 and TRBJ2-1, with TRBD2 matching over 11 bases. TRBV6-7 is an open reading frame whose function is uncertain. This CDR3 has 18 amino acids. After removal of 7 bases from V and 7 bases from J, the junction contained 18 bases not matched to a gene. The CDR3 here is CASKKGLELAGEWNEQFF. CDR3 nucleotides: TGTGCCAGCAAGAAAGGCCTCGAACTAGCGGGAGAGTGGAATGAGCAGTTCTTC.

The chain carries TRBV29-1 and TRBJ1-5; D unresolved. This CDR3 has 12 residues. V lost 7 bases and J 5 bases, leaving 12 bases between the germline ends. Germline V CDR1 and CDR2: SQVTM, ANQGSEA. The CDR3 protein is CSAGMGDQPQHF. The CDR3 DNA sequence: TGCAGCGCCGGGATGGGAGATCAGCCCCAGCATTTT.

This chain joins TRBV5-4 and TRBJ1-2, with TRBD1 matching 10 bases. From germline, CDR1 is SGHNT and CDR2 YYREEE (reference sequence). With V trimmed by 4 bases and J by 5 bases, 5 bases remained unmatched. CDR3 length equals 14 residues. This CDR3 reads CASSGTGQGYGYTF. CDR3 nucleotide sequence: TGTGCCAGCAGCGGGACGGGACAGGGGTATGGCTACACCTTC.

The chain joins TRBV13 to TRBJ2-7, with D maybe TRBD2 (6 bases). Trimming cost V 3 bases and J 4 bases, with 28 bases left between them. This CDR3 region has 19 residues. CDR1 PRHDT and CDR2 FYEKMQ come from the germline V gene (reference sequence). The CDR3 loop reads CASSFKRSTGTQDPYEQYF. As DNA, the CDR3 is TGTGCCAGCAGCTTTAAGCGGTCCACCGGGACTCAAGATCCTTACGAGCAGTACTTC.

This chain uses TRBV19 with TRBJ2-7; D possibly uses TRBD1 or TRBD2 (7 bases each). Germline V gene sequence: CDR1 LNHDA, CDR2 SQIVND (reference sequence). Between the trimmed V and J ends, which lost 4 bases and 4 bases, there was a span of 17 bases. This CDR3 is built from 15 residues. The CDR3 nucleotides read TGTGCCAGTAGTAACCCAGGGGGGGACCGATACGAGCAGTACTTC. Protein sequence: CASSNPGGDRYEQYF.

The chain recombines TRBV3-1 (or the pseudogene TRBV3-2) with TRBJ1-1, with D uncertain. CDR3 length: 13 amino acids. CDR1 and CDR2 (germline): LGHDT, YNNKEL (reference sequence). The V end lost 4 bases, the J end lost 1 base, and 7 bases lay between the germline ends. The CDR3 DNA reads TGTGCCAGCAGCCCCTCCGGGAACACTGAAGCTTTCTTT. Residues: CASSPSGNTEAFF.

This rearrangement joins TRBV27 to TRBJ1-2; D is undetermined. The V end was cut by 6 bases, the J end by 10 bases, with 18 bases between. CDR3 length equals 13 residues. Germline CDR1 reads MNHEY; CDR2 reads SMNVEV (reference sequence). The DNA for the CDR3 is TGTGCCAGCAGCCTGGACGGAGATGAATTCTACACCTTC. Translating it yields CASSLDGDEFYTF.

This sequence joins TRBV7-2 and TRBJ2-5; 11 bases are shared with TRBD2. The CDR3 has 16 residues. The germline V gene encodes CDR1 SGHTA and CDR2 FQGNSA. V trimming: 6 bases; J trimming: 2 bases; junction bases outside the gene matches: 8. CDR3 bases: TGTGCCAGCAGGCTAGCGGGGGGAGGGGTACAAGAGACCCAGTACTTC. Translating gives CASRLAGGGVQETQYF.

This chain links TRBV19 with TRBJ1-1; D is perhaps TRBD1 (6 bases). Germline assignment: CDR1 LNHDA and CDR2 SQIVND (reference sequence). With 6 bases removed from V and 7 bases from J, the gap between germline ends came to 15 bases. The CDR3 is 13 amino acids. The CDR3 DNA follows: TGTGCCAGTAGGGCCGACAGGCTGCTTGAAGCTTTCTTT. This sequence encodes CASRADRLLEAFF.

The chain carries TRBV4-2 and TRBJ2-2, with 8 bases lining up with TRBD1. V was pared by 5 bases and J by 8 bases, with 13 bases of the junction left unmatched. Germline CDR1 and CDR2: LGHNA and YNFKEQ. The length of the CDR3 is 16 residues. CDR3 region: CASSYRGQGAGGELFF. DNA for the CDR3: TGTGCCAGCAGCTACAGGGGTCAGGGGGCGGGAGGGGAGCTGTTTTTT.

The DNA for the CDR3 is TGTGCCAGCAGCCATGGGACTAGCGGGGGCACAGATACGCAGTATTTT. Encoded protein: CASSHGTSGGTDTQYF. The rearrangement joins TRBV4-2 to TRBJ2-3; 13 bases agree with TRBD2. This CDR3 comprises 16 residues. Germline CDR1 LGHNA, CDR2 YNFKEQ. With 3 bases clipped from V and 1 base from J, the junction kept 1 base outside the gene matches.

The genes are TRBV18 and TRBJ2-5, with unresolved D. This CDR3 is built from 11 residues. V gave up 4 bases and J gave up 2 bases, with 2 bases separating them. Germline CDR1 reads KGHSH; CDR2 reads LQKENI. The CDR3 protein is CASSRQETQYF. The CDR3 DNA reads as TGTGCCAGCTCACGGCAAGAGACCCAGTACTTC.

The chain has TRBV7-8 and TRBJ2-7, with unresolved D. V lost 5 bases and J 2 bases, leaving 13 bases between the germline ends. The germline V gene has CDR1 SGHVS and CDR2 FQNEAQ. The CDR3 is 14 residues long. The CDR3 region has the DNA TGTGCCAGCAGCCGAGCTGTTATTGCCTACGAGCAGTACTTC. This gives the protein CASSRAVIAYEQYF.

This clone was found a few times. The chain is built from TRBV19 and TRBJ1-1; D not resolved. V dropped 7 bases and J dropped 0 bases, with 27 bases sitting between them. Germline V CDR1 and CDR2: LNHDA, SQIVND (reference sequence). The CDR3 spans 19 residues. CDR3 protein: CASKAGVPNGRIMNTEAFF. For the CDR3, the DNA is TGTGCCAGTAAGGCCGGGGTCCCGAATGGCCGAATCATGAACACTGAAGCTTTCTTT.

This clone was observed a few times. J is TRBJ2-1 and V is TRBV7-6; perhaps TRBD2 as D (5 bases). V lost 1 base and J 6 bases, leaving 19 bases between the germline ends. This CDR3 region has 17 residues. Germline CDR1 is SGHVS and CDR2 is FNYEAQ. This CDR3 reads CASSLGWAGGASNEQFF. Here the CDR3 DNA reads TGTGCCAGCAGCTTAGGATGGGCGGGCGGAGCTTCCAATGAGCAGTTCTTC.